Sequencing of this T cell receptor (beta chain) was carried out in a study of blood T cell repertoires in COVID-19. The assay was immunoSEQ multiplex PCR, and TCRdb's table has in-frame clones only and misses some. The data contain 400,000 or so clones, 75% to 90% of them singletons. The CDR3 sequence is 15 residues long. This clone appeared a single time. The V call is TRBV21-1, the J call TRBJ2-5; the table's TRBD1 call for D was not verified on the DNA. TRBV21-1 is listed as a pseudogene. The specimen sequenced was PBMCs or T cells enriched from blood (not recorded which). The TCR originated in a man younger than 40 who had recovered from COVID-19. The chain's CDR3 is CARPLRDRGQETQYF. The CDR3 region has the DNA TGTGCCAGACCACTCCGGGACAGGGGGCAAGAGACCCAGTACTTC.